These 22 T cell receptor beta chains were all obtained from the same sample, sequenced in a study of T-cell memory formation after mild COVID-19 (dated by TCRdb to the early 2020s). The library was built by means of 5' RACE. These reads were obtained on an Illumina NovaSeq 6000. Through fastp at Q25 and MiXCR, TCRdb rebuilt clones from the public reads, retaining in-frame beta chains. Each CDR3 protein gets just one entry, which takes the most common genes and DNA from the rows behind it. The sample table holds hundreds of thousands of distinct CDR3 sequences, of which roughly 13% were seen once. The ten largest clones represent 22% of the sample. Sequenced input: PBMCs or a T cell subset sorted from them (not recorded which). These receptors all stem from a man aged 18 to 29 who had mild COVID-19 (a few samples of this study predate the infection). The sample titles of this study are shuffled in the database, so cell type and time point are left out; the donor was told from shared clones.

This clonotype was seen a handful of times. The chain couples TRBV25-1 to TRBJ2-7, with a possible D match to TRBD1 (6 bases). This CDR3 region has 14 residues. V was shortened by 2 bases and J by 4 bases, with 12 bases between the two germline ends. CDR1 and CDR2 from the germline V gene are MGHDK and SYGVNS. The DNA for the CDR3 is TGTGCCAGCAGTGAACCAGGGGTCGGGTACGAGCAGTACTTC. Protein sequence: CASSEPGVGYEQYF.

This clonotype showed up just a few times. The chain has TRBV9 and TRBJ2-7; TRBD1 aligns across 7 bases. V lost 0 bases to trimming and J lost 3 bases; unmatched junction nucleotides: 6. Germline V CDR1 and CDR2: SGDLS, YYNGEE. The CDR3 consists of 15 residues. The CDR3 DNA sequence: TGTGCCAGCAGCGTAGGGAGGACAGGACGCTACGAGCAGTACTTC. Its translation is CASSVGRTGRYEQYF.

This clonotype was recorded a few times. The V call is TRBV7-9, the J call TRBJ2-7, with unresolved D. Per germline, CDR1 SEHNR and CDR2 FQNEAQ (reference sequence). V was cut by 5 bases and J by 0 bases, with 11 bases left in between. There are 14 residues in the CDR3. The chain's CDR3 is CASSHPGGSYEQYF. CDR3 bases: TGTGCCAGCAGCCACCCGGGCGGCTCCTACGAGCAGTACTTC.

This clonotype came up a few times. The chain joins TRBV5-1 to TRBJ1-1, with 9 bases fitting TRBD1. The V segment lost 6 bases and the J segment 3 bases; nucleotides outside the gene matches: 3. There are 13 residues in the CDR3. CDR1 and CDR2 (germline): SGHRS, YFSETQ. The CDR3 here is CASTDRGYTEAFF. CDR3 nucleotide sequence: TGCGCCAGCACGGACAGGGGCTACACTGAAGCTTTCTTT.

The J gene is TRBJ2-7, the V gene TRBV2; 7 bases map to TRBD1. Germline V gives CDR1 SNHLY, CDR2 FYNNEI. The CDR3 runs 15 residues. The trim removed 6 bases at V and 0 bases at J, leaving 8 bases unmatched. The CDR3 here is CASSPDRTFSYEQYF. In nucleotides, the CDR3 is TGTGCCAGCAGCCCGGACAGGACCTTCTCCTACGAGCAGTACTTC. The variable domain in full, completed from reference TRBV2 and TRBJ2-7, reads EPEVTQTPSHQVTQMGQEVILRCVPISNHLYFYWYRQILGQKVEFLVSFYNNEISEKSEIFDDQFSVERPDGSNFTLKIRSTKLEDSAMYFCASSPDRTFSYEQYFGPGTRLTVT.

This clonotype has a handful of counts. The chain is built from TRBV14 and TRBJ1-4; D might be TRBD1 (5 bases). The CDR3 spans 13 residues. Germline values: CDR1 SGHDN, CDR2 FVKESK. Deletions cut 6 bases from V and 4 bases from J, with 9 bases between. In DNA form, the CDR3 reads TGTGCCAGCAGTCTGAGGGGTAATGAAAAACTGTTTTTT. This sequence encodes CASSLRGNEKLFF.

The chain is built from TRBV6-6 and TRBJ2-3; 13 nucleotides agree with TRBD2. The germline gives CDR1 MNHNY, CDR2 SVGAGI (reference sequence). This CDR3 has 15 amino acids. V gave up 2 bases and J gave up 5 bases; unmatched junction bases: 1. The DNA of the CDR3 is TGTGCCAGCAGTTACCGGACTAGCGGGGGAGATACGCAGTATTTT. Its translation is CASSYRTSGGDTQYF.

The V call is TRBV7-9, the J call TRBJ2-7; weak D call: TRBD1 (6 bases). V lost 3 bases to trimming and J lost 3 bases, with 12 bases between them. The V gene's germline CDR1 is SEHNR and CDR2 FQNEAQ (reference sequence). The length of the CDR3 is 14 residues. The chain's CDR3 is CASSLFSGDYEQYF. DNA for the CDR3: TGTGCCAGCAGCTTGTTCTCAGGGGACTACGAGCAGTACTTC. Supplemented by reference TRBV7-9 and TRBJ2-7, the full variable domain reads DTGVSQNPRHKITKRGQNVTFRCDPISEHNRLYWYRQTLGQGPEFLTYFQNEAQLEKSRLLSDRFSAERPKGSFSTLEIQRTEQGDSAMYLCASSLFSGDYEQYFGPGTRLTVT.

The chain carries TRBV6-5 and TRBJ2-4; D is perhaps TRBD2 (6 bases). CDR1 MNHEY and CDR2 SVGAGI come from the germline V gene. The CDR3 is made up of 15 amino acids. With 5 bases removed from V and 6 bases from J, the gap between germline ends came to 17 bases. The CDR3 here is CASSPQRAKLNIQYF. The CDR3 nucleotides are TGTGCCAGCAGTCCACAGCGGGCCAAGCTAAACATTCAGTACTTC.

This chain joins TRBV4-3 and TRBJ2-2; perhaps TRBD2 as D (6 bases). Germline V gives CDR1 LGHNA, CDR2 YSLEER. This CDR3 spans 16 amino acids. V lost 4 bases and J lost 2, with 14 bases in between. The CDR3 loop reads CASSLNTGTNTGELFF. The CDR3 nucleotides read TGCGCCAGCAGCCTCAACACCGGGACTAACACCGGGGAGCTGTTTTTT.

The chain is built from TRBV29-1 and TRBJ1-2, with D unclear. The V gene's germline CDR1 is SQVTM and CDR2 ANQGSEA. V was clipped by 5 bases and J by 4 bases, with 17 bases between them. The length of the CDR3 is 14 residues. CDR3 sequence: CSVLSVDLAYGYTF. The CDR3 DNA is TGCAGCGTTCTGTCGGTGGACTTGGCCTATGGCTACACCTTC.

There are a few counts of this clonotype. The rearrangement links TRBV6-6 to TRBJ1-6; TRBD1 matches 7 bases. The CDR3 spans 15 residues. Germline V CDR1 and CDR2: MNHNY, SVGAGI (reference sequence). Trimming took 6 bases from V and 7 from J; bases not matched to a gene: 9. CDR3: CASRHHDRENSPLHF. The CDR3 DNA sequence: TGTGCCAGCAGGCACCACGACAGGGAAAATTCACCCCTCCACTTT.

The chain links TRBV6-5 to TRBJ1-1; the D is unclear. CDR1 is MNHEY and CDR2 is SVGAGI in the germline V gene. The CDR3 loop spans 15 amino acids. Between the trimmed V and J ends, which lost 1 base and 0 bases, there was a span of 9 bases. The CDR3 here is CASSYWSILNTEAFF. DNA of the CDR3: TGTGCCAGCAGTTACTGGTCGATCTTGAACACTGAAGCTTTCTTT.

This clonotype was observed a few times. V is TRBV4-2 and J is TRBJ2-1; possible D gene TRBD2, 6 bases. The CDR3 covers 17 residues. The germline V and J ends were trimmed by 1 base and 8 bases, with 21 bases remaining between them. Germline-derived CDR1 and CDR2 are LGHNA and YNFKEQ. The CDR3 region is CASSQAPLAGRTHEQFF. The DNA of the CDR3 is TGTGCCAGCAGCCAAGCTCCCTTGGCGGGGAGGACCCATGAGCAGTTCTTC.

This clonotype has only a few counts. The chain couples TRBV5-1 to TRBJ1-5, with D possibly TRBD1 on 6 matching bases. The CDR3 contains 14 residues. V lost 6 bases, J lost 5 bases, and 15 bases lay in between. Germline CDR1 reads SGHRS; CDR2 reads YFSETQ. The CDR3 nucleotides are TGCGCCAGCAAGGGAGGGGGGGAAGATCAGCCCCAGCATTTT. It encodes CASKGGGEDQPQHF.

A few counts support this clonotype. This sequence joins TRBV7-9 and TRBJ2-5, with D uncertain. Trimming stripped 5 bases from V and 5 bases from J, with 12 bases between. In germline, CDR1 is SEHNR, CDR2 FQNEAQ (reference sequence). CDR3 length: 13 residues. Here the CDR3 reads CASSPLFGETQYF. The DNA of the CDR3 is TGTGCCAGCAGCCCACTGTTTGGGGAGACCCAGTACTTC.

The chain links TRBV18 to TRBJ2-7; the D gene is possibly TRBD1 (6 bases). This CDR3 is built from 13 residues. V was clipped by 6 bases and J by 3 bases, with 12 bases between them. Germline CDR1 KGHSH, CDR2 LQKENI. The DNA for the CDR3 is TGTGCCAGCTCCCTCAAACAGGGCTACGAGCAGTACGTC. Amino acid sequence: CASSLKQGYEQYV.

This clonotype was counted only a few times. This chain links TRBV2 with TRBJ2-1, with D perhaps matching TRBD2 (7 bases). This CDR3 is 13 amino acids long. Germline lookup yields CDR1 SNHLY and CDR2 FYNNEI. V dropped 6 bases and J dropped 10 bases, with 16 bases sitting between them. The CDR3 here is CASSKGGPGEQFF. CDR3 sequence (DNA): TGTGCCAGCAGCAAGGGGGGGCCAGGGGAGCAGTTCTTC. The variable domain in full, with the rest retrieved from reference TRBV2 and TRBJ2-1, is EPEVTQTPSHQVTQMGQEVILRCVPISNHLYFYWYRQILGQKVEFLVSFYNNEISEKSEIFDDQFSVERPDGSNFTLKIRSTKLEDSAMYFCASSKGGPGEQFFGPGTRLTVL.

The gene calls are TRBV11-2 and TRBJ1-1; D perhaps matches TRBD1 (6 bases). Germline CDR1 and CDR2: SGHAT and FQNNGV. This CDR3 comprises 14 residues. Trimming stripped 1 base from V and 4 bases from J, with 10 bases between. DNA of the CDR3: TGTGCCAGCAGCTTAGGGGGGGCAGGCACTGAAGCTTTCTTT. Its translation: CASSLGGAGTEAFF.

This clonotype has at least ten counts. The genes are TRBV7-2 and TRBJ2-3; D not certain. Germline V gene sequence: CDR1 SGHTA, CDR2 FQGNSA. The CDR3 spans 12 residues. Trimming cost V 2 bases and J 3 bases, with 3 bases left between them. The DNA of the CDR3 is TGTGCCAGCAGCTTAAGGACAGATACGCAGTATTTT. Its translation: CASSLRTDTQYF.

This clonotype was counted only a few times. V and J are TRBV29-1 and TRBJ2-1; the D gene is possibly TRBD2 (7 bases). The ends were cut back, 4 bases at V and 7 bases at J, with 11 bases in the middle. CDR1 is SQVTM and CDR2 is ANQGSEA in the germline V gene. The CDR3 consists of 12 residues. The CDR3: CSVARGGNEQFF. The CDR3 nucleotides read TGCAGCGTTGCCAGGGGAGGGAATGAGCAGTTCTTC.

The sample holds a few counts of this clonotype. The chain has TRBV20-1 and TRBJ2-1; 9 positions agree with TRBD2. This CDR3 has 13 amino acids. In germline, CDR1 is DFQATT, CDR2 SNEGSKA (reference sequence). The V gene end was trimmed by 6 bases and the J gene end by 6 bases; junction bases not matched to a gene: 6. CDR3: CSAAGTSLNEQFF. DNA of the CDR3: TGCAGTGCAGCCGGGACTAGCCTCAATGAGCAGTTCTTC.